The clone carrying this TCR beta chain appeared a single time. What it recognizes is unknown. This entry comes from a study of blood T cells in healthy people across ages. Trimming took 7 bases from V and 2 from J, leaving 11 bases between them. CDR1 is SNHLY, CDR2 FYNNEI, per germline. The CDR3 has 13 residues. General observations from the study: Greater diversity and more naive CD4+ cells were seen in long-lived donors than in aged donors. Unsorted PBMC input precluded a conclusive naive versus antigen-experienced comparison.

Next came a second PCR, run for about 6 to 11 cycles, which used a sample-barcoded 5' primer along with a J-beta primer mix. Every cDNA molecule bore a tag from a template-switch adaptor containing 12 random nucleotides. TCRdb re-called the 5' RACE reads through MiXCR, storing one row per CDR3 protein. The sample includes 1.5 million to 1.9 million distinct CDR3 sequences, approximately 43% of them seen just once. The genes are TRBV2 and TRBJ1-1, with unresolved D. The clonotype comes from a woman aged 18-29 years in good health. The sequencing input was blood. CDR3 residues: CASKVTSNTEAFF. The CDR3 DNA sequence: TGTGCCAGCAAGGTGACAAGTAACACTGAAGCTTTCTTT.